This TCR beta chain was recovered during a study of OX40 agonist ivuxolimab in advanced cancers. Study-level points and caveats: Expanded clones tended on average to be more numerous among CD8+ T cells than CD4+. Clonal expansion was seen in CD4+ and CD8+ blood T cells by week 6 at 0.1 to 3.0 mg/kg.

Trimming removed 8 bases at V and 3 bases at J, with 8 bases between. The CDR3 is 12 residues long. Germline CDR1 is MDHEN and CDR2 is SYDVKM. Turning to this clone: Its matching antigen is unknown.

Assay used: immunoSEQ multiplex PCR; TCRdb lists only in-frame clones, some missing. The repertoire holds tens of thousands of clones, 82% seen once, with roughly 2.2% in the top ten. This chain connects TRBV28 to TRBJ1-3; maybe TRBD1 (5 bases). The receptor was derived from an adult with an advanced solid tumor such as melanoma, head and neck, liver or kidney cancer. This sample comprised CD4+ or CD8+ T cells sorted from blood, obtained in a trial of the OX40 agonist ivuxolimab. The CDR3 sequence is CASGGFGNTIYF. The CDR3 DNA sequence: TGTGCCAGCGGGGGGTTTGGAAACACCATATATTTT.